A single sample gave rise to the 25 T cell receptor beta chains below, sequenced in a study of cytomegalovirus exposure and HLA in healthy donors (TCRdb year 2017). To prepare the library, the immunoSEQ multiplex PCR assay was applied. For the multiplex PCR, a mixture combining 60 forward primers for TCR Vbeta segments and 13 reverse primers for TCR Jbeta segments was used. Imported from immuneACCESS, the table was reduced by TCRdb to in-frame sequences with V and J called. These copies leave out some clones; in studies compared against another copy, an unresolved V gene accounts for under half, and the cause of the remainder is not known. Across this sample there are roughly 200,000 clones, with around 82% seen only once. The top ten clonotypes cover 1.5% to 2% of the sample. Sequencing was carried out using PBMCs. The source of these receptors is a man in his forties in good health and CMV-seropositive.

This clone is deemed medium-sized (0.01 to 0.1%). The chain employs TRBV21-1 and TRBJ1-2; the D call in the table, TRBD1, was not verified against the DNA. TRBV21-1 is shown as a pseudogene. The CDR3 consists of 18 residues. The CDR3 here is CASSKSRTGSIADYGYTF. The CDR3 coding sequence is TGTGCCAGCAGCAAATCCCGGACAGGTTCAATCGCGGACTATGGCTACACCTTC.

This clone has only one observation. This chain connects TRBV6-1 to TRBJ2-2; 8 bases align to TRBD1. CDR1 and CDR2 (germline): MNHNS, SASEGT. There are 13 residues in the CDR3. With V trimmed by 6 bases and J by 6 bases, 3 bases remained unmatched. This CDR3 reads CASRGQGPGELFF. The CDR3 nucleotides read TGTGCCAGCAGAGGACAGGGTCCCGGGGAGCTGTTTTTT.

The chain employs TRBV18 and TRBJ1-2; D is possibly TRBD1 (6 bases). The V gene's germline CDR1 is KGHSH and CDR2 LQKENI. The CDR3 has 15 amino acids. Trimming shortened V by 4 bases and J by 5 bases, and 17 bases separated the two germline ends. The CDR3 DNA reads TGTGCCAGCTCACTCGATTGGACAGTTCGTTATGGCTACACCTTC. Translation gives CASSLDWTVRYGYTF.

This rearrangement joins TRBV14 to TRBJ2-1; 7 nucleotides agree with TRBD2. The germline V gene encodes CDR1 SGHDN and CDR2 FVKESK. This CDR3 comprises 17 residues. V trimming: 0 bases; J trimming: 7 bases; junction bases outside the gene matches: 12. The CDR3 DNA follows: TGTGCCAGCAGCCAAGAGCGGGAGAGGTACTACGGGAATGAGCAGTTCTTC. Amino acids: CASSQERERYYGNEQFF.

The chain couples TRBV5-8 to TRBJ2-3; 10 bases map to TRBD2. The CDR3 spans 14 residues. Per germline, CDR1 SGHTS and CDR2 YDEGEE. V gave up 4 bases and J gave up 4 bases; unmatched junction bases: 3. This chain's CDR3 is CASSEGLASDTQYF. CDR3 nucleotides: TGTGCCAGCAGCGAGGGACTAGCGTCAGATACGCAGTATTTT.

The V gene is TRBV27, the J gene TRBJ2-3, with 9 bases fitting TRBD2. Germline trimming cut 4 bases from V and 2 bases from J; bases unmatched to any gene: 7. Germline assignment: CDR1 MNHEY and CDR2 SMNVEV (reference sequence). The CDR3 is 16 residues long. CDR3 protein: CASSSPVAGVTDTQYF. Here the CDR3 DNA reads TGTGCCAGCAGTTCCCCCGTAGCGGGAGTCACAGATACGCAGTATTTT.

A remark on this clone: Distinct nucleotide sequences in the sample also encode this CDR3. V gene TRBV5-1 combines with J gene TRBJ1-1; D uncertain. The V gene's germline CDR1 is SGHRS and CDR2 YFSETQ. This CDR3 comprises 14 residues. Trimming shortened V by 0 bases and J by 0 bases, and 6 bases separated the two germline ends. The CDR3 nucleotides are TGCGCCAGCAGCTTGGCCGGTATGAACACTGAAGCTTTCTTT. Protein product: CASSLAGMNTEAFF.

The chain carries TRBV10-3 and TRBJ2-7; 7 nucleotides match TRBD2. V was clipped by 1 base and J by 5 bases; unmatched bases: 5. The CDR3 is made up of 14 amino acids. CDR1 is ENHRY and CDR2 is SYGVKD in the germline V gene. In DNA form, the CDR3 reads TGTGCCATCAGTGAGTTGGCGGGAGAAGACGAGCAGTACTTC. Encoded protein: CAISELAGEDEQYF.

The V gene is TRBV28, the J gene TRBJ2-5, with no clear D. With the DNA end fitting TRBJ2-7 better, the J assignment may be wrong. Germline V gives CDR1 MDHEN, CDR2 SYDVKM. The CDR3 length is 14 residues. This chain's CDR3 is CASSLLQRSYEQYF. CDR3 nucleotides: TGTGCCAGCAGTTTATTGCAGCGCTCCTACGAGCAGTACTTC.

The genes are TRBV19 and TRBJ1-1; 8 nucleotides line up with TRBD1. From germline, CDR1 is LNHDA and CDR2 SQIVND (reference sequence). Unmatched junction bases numbered 2, after V lost 4 bases and J lost 1 base. The CDR3 has 14 residues. The CDR3 region is CASSNQGANTEAFF. The CDR3 DNA is TGTGCCAGTAGTAACCAGGGGGCGAACACTGAAGCTTTCTTT.

The chain is built from TRBV28 and TRBJ1-6; 7 bases align to TRBD1. CDR1 is MDHEN and CDR2 is SYDVKM in the germline V gene. V shed 6 bases and J 8 bases; nucleotides not matched to a gene: 7. The CDR3 spans 14 residues. CDR3 protein: CASRPTGDYSPLHF. The CDR3 nucleotides read TGTGCCAGCAGACCTACAGGGGACTATTCACCCCTCCACTTT.

This clone has just a few counts. The gene calls are TRBV14 and TRBJ2-7; no definite D call. Between the trimmed V and J ends, which lost 0 bases and 4 bases, there was a span of 10 bases. The CDR3 loop spans 14 amino acids. Germline V gives CDR1 SGHDN, CDR2 FVKESK. The CDR3 DNA follows: TGTGCCAGCAGCCAAGAGTGGCAGTCGTACGAGCAGTACTTC. This translates into CASSQEWQSYEQYF.

This clone appeared a few times. The chain links TRBV6-5 to TRBJ2-7; D perhaps matches TRBD1 (5 bases). The CDR3 extends over 13 amino acids. The germline V and J ends were trimmed by 7 bases and 2 bases, with 12 bases remaining between them. Germline CDR1 is MNHEY and CDR2 is SVGAGI. The CDR3, as DNA: TGTGCCAGCAAATCGACAGTCCCCTACGAGCAGTACTTC. Protein sequence: CASKSTVPYEQYF.

The chain employs TRBV19 and TRBJ2-1; TRBD1 matches at 11 bases. The V gene end was trimmed by 5 bases and the J gene end by 7 bases; junction bases not matched to a gene: 13. The V gene's germline CDR1 is LNHDA and CDR2 SQIVND (reference sequence). This CDR3 has 17 amino acids. The CDR3 reads CASSDSQDRGRWNEQFF. CDR3 DNA: TGTGCCAGTAGTGACTCCCAGGACAGGGGGCGCTGGAATGAGCAGTTCTTC.

This chain joins TRBV15 and TRBJ2-1, with a possible D match to TRBD2 (6 bases). Trimming pared 0 bases from V and 3 bases from J, leaving 12 bases between. The germline gives CDR1 LNHNV, CDR2 YYDKDF (reference sequence). CDR3 length: 16 amino acids. CDR3 in amino acids: CATSRDVAGYYNEQFF. The CDR3 DNA follows: TGTGCCACCAGCAGAGATGTGGCGGGATACTACAATGAGCAGTTCTTC.

This clone was observed a few times. The chain uses TRBV7-9 and TRBJ1-1; 8 bases match TRBD1. The J segment lost 1 base and the V segment lost 4 bases, leaving 5 bases of the junction unmatched. CDR1 and CDR2 (germline): SEHNR, FQNEAQ (reference sequence). The length of the CDR3 is 15 residues. The CDR3 DNA sequence: TGTGCCAGCAGCTCCCCGGACAGGGCGAACACTGAAGCTTTCTTT. Protein sequence: CASSSPDRANTEAFF.

V usage is TRBV29-1 and J usage is TRBJ2-1; 7 bases map to TRBD2. CDR1 and CDR2 from the germline V gene are SQVTM and ANQGSEA. The CDR3 runs 14 residues. Trimming cost V 6 bases and J 10 bases; bases outside gene matches: 15. The CDR3 bases are TGCAGCGTGGGGAGGGGCAGTGCCGTTGAGGAGCAGTTCTTC. It encodes CSVGRGSAVEEQFF.

V is TRBV15 and J is TRBJ2-1; D possibly corresponds to TRBD2 (5 bases). The germline CDR1 and CDR2 sequences are LNHNV and YYDKDF (reference sequence). V was pared by 0 bases and J by 5 bases, with 11 bases between. The CDR3 runs 15 residues. CDR3 DNA sequence: TGTGCCACCAGCAGAGATCAAGCGGACCACAATGAGCAGTTCTTC. This gives the protein CATSRDQADHNEQFF.

This clone was detected once. The gene calls are TRBV28 and TRBJ2-7; a possible D gene is TRBD2 (5 bases). Germline V CDR1 and CDR2: MDHEN, SYDVKM. The CDR3 covers 14 residues. The V end lost 5 bases, the J end lost 2 bases, and 13 bases lay between the germline ends. This chain's CDR3 is CASSTPDSPYEQYF. Here the CDR3 DNA reads TGTGCCAGCAGTACCCCGGACTCCCCCTACGAGCAGTACTTC.

This chain links TRBV2 with TRBJ1-4; 9 positions agree with TRBD1. V gave up 6 bases and J gave up 3 bases; unmatched junction bases: 8. CDR3 length: 16 residues. In germline, CDR1 is SNHLY, CDR2 FYNNEI. As DNA, the CDR3 is TGTGCCAGCAGAGAGCGACAGGGGGATTCTAATGAAAAACTGTTTTTT. Residues: CASRERQGDSNEKLFF.

V is TRBV7-9 and J is TRBJ1-3; a possible D gene is TRBD1 (6 bases). CDR1 is SEHNR, CDR2 FQNEAQ, per germline (reference sequence). V shed 5 bases and J shed 0 bases, with 17 bases lying between them. The CDR3 has 17 amino acids. Here the CDR3 reads CASSLQGQLDSGNTIYF. For the CDR3, the DNA is TGTGCCAGCAGCCTGCAAGGACAGTTAGACTCTGGAAACACCATATATTTT.

The chain has TRBV5-1 and TRBJ2-4; D remains unclear. This CDR3 region has 14 residues. V lost 0 bases and J 5 bases, leaving 9 bases between the germline ends. The V gene's germline CDR1 is SGHRS and CDR2 YFSETQ. The CDR3 DNA sequence: TGCGCCAGCAGCTTGGGGTTTGGGCAAAACATTCAGTACTTC. Translated: CASSLGFGQNIQYF.

The genes are TRBV29-1 and TRBJ1-2; 7 nucleotides align to TRBD1. The CDR3 has 15 amino acids. Germline V gene data show CDR1 as SQVTM and CDR2 as ANQGSEA. The V gene end was trimmed by 4 bases and the J gene end by 0 bases; junction bases not matched to a gene: 8. CDR3 sequence (DNA): TGCAGCGTTGGGTCCAGGGGGAGGACTAACTATGGCTACACCTTC. Translation gives CSVGSRGRTNYGYTF.

About this clone: The conserved closing phenylalanine or tryptophan is absent in this CDR3, likely reflecting a read error. V usage is TRBV5-6 and J usage is TRBJ2-7, with 8 bases that match TRBD2. CDR1 and CDR2 (germline): SGHDT, YYEEEE. Trimming cost V 5 bases and J 3 bases; bases outside gene matches: 4. The length of the CDR3 is 13 residues. The CDR3 DNA reads TGTGCCAGCAGGGACACTAGCGGCTACGAGCAGTACCTC. Residues: CASRDTSGYEQYL.

This sequence joins TRBV7-9 and TRBJ2-3; TRBD2 matches 9 bases. Germline lookup yields CDR1 SEHNR and CDR2 FQNEAQ (reference sequence). The CDR3 is 14 amino acids. Trimming took 4 bases from V and 5 from J; bases not matched to a gene: 4. CDR3 in DNA: TGTGCCAGCAGCTCCGGACTAGCGAGAGATACGCAGTATTTT. Its protein product is CASSSGLARDTQYF.